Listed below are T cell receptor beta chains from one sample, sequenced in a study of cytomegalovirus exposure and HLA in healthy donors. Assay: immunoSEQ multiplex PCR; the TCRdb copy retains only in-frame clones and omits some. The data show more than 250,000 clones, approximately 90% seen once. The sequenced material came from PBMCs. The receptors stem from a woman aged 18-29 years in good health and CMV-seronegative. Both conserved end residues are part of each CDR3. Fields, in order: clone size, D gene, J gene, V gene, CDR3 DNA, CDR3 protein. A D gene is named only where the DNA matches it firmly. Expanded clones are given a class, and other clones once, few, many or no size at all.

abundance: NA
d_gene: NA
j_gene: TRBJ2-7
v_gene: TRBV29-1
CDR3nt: TGCAGCGTTGAAGGGGCCCGGGGGACCACCTACGAGCAGTACTTC
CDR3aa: CSVEGARGTTYEQYF

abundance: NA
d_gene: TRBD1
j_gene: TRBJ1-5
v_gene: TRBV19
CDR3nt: TGTGCCAGCGTCGGGGGCCCCGGGACAGGGGGCGAGTCTAGCAATCAGCCCCAGCATTTT
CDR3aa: CASVGGPGTGGESSNQPQHF

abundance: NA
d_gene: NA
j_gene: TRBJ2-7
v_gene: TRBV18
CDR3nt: TGTGCCAGTAGGGGTACCTCTCCCTACGAGCAGTACTTC
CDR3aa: CASRGTSPYEQYF

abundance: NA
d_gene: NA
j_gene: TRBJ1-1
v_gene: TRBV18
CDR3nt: TGTGCCAGCTCACCGCACAGGGACACTGAAGCTTTCTTT
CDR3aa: CASSPHRDTEAFF

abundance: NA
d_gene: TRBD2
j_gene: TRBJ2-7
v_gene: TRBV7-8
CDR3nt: TGTGCCAGCAGCCCCACGTGGAGTAGCGGGACCGAGCAGTACTTC
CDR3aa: CASSPTWSSGTEQYF

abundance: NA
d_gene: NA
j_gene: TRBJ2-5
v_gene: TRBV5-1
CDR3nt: TGCGCCAGCAGCAACAACCAAGAGACCCAGTACTTC
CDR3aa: CASSNNQETQYF

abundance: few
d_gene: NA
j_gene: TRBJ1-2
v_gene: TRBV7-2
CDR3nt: TGTGCCAGCAGCTTAGTGGGCGGGAACTATGGCTACACCTTC
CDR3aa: CASSLVGGNYGYTF

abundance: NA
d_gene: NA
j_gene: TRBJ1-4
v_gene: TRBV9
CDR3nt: TGTGCCAGCAGCCCCGCCAGTACGTCTAATGAAAAACTGTTTTTT
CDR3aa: CASSPASTSNEKLFF

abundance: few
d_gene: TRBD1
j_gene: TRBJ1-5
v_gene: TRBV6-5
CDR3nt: TGTGCCAGCAGGGGGACAGTCAATCAGCCCCAGCATTTT
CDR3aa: CASRGTVNQPQHF

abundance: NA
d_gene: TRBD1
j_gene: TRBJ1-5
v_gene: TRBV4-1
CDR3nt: TGCGCCAGCAGTGTAGCCGGGACAGGGGATCAGCCCCAGCATTTT
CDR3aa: CASSVAGTGDQPQHF

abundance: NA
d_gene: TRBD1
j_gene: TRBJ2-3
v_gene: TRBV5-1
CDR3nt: TGCGCCAGCAGCTTGGCGGGACAGGGCCCAGATACGCAGTATTTT
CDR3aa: CASSLAGQGPDTQYF

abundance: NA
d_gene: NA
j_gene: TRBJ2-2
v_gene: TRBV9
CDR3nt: TGTGCCAGCAGCGTAGGTCTCCACACCGGGGAGCTGTTTTTT
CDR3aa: CASSVGLHTGELFF

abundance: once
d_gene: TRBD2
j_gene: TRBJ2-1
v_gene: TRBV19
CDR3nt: TGTGCCAGTAGTATGGGGGGAGGGCCGGCAGTGAAGCAGTTCTTC
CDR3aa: CASSMGGGPAVKQFF

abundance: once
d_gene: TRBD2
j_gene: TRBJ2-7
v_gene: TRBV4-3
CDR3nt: TGCGCCAGCAGCCAAGGAGGGAGCGGGGGCGAGCAGTACTTC
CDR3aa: CASSQGGSGGEQYF

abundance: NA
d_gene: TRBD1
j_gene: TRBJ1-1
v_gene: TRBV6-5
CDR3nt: TGTGCCAGCCTCGGACAGGCCACGAACACTGAAGCTTTCTTT
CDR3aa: CASLGQATNTEAFF

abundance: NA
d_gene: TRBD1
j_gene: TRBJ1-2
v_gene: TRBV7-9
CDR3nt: TGTGCCAGCAGCTCTGACAGGGTACGGGTCTATGGCTACACCTTC
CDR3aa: CASSSDRVRVYGYTF

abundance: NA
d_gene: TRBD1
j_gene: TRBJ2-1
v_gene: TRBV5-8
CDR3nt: TGTGCCAGCAGCTGGGACAGGAGCTCCTACAATGAGCAGTTCTTC
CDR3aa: CASSWDRSSYNEQFF

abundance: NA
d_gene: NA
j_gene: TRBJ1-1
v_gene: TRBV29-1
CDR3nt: TGCAGCACCGAAGCCCCGACAGGTGAAGCTTTCTTT
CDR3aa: CSTEAPTGEAFF

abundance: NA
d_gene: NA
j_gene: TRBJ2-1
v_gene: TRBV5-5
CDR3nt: TGTGCCAGCAGCTTGGTCCCACGAGCTGGTGAGCAGTTCTTC
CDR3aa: CASSLVPRAGEQFF

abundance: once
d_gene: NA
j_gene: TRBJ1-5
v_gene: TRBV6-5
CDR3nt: TGTGCCACGACCCCGGGGGGGACCCTCAATCAGCCCCAGCATTTT
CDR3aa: CATTPGGTLNQPQHF

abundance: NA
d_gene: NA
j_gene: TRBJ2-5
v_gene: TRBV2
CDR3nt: TGTGCCAGCAGTGAGAGGGTTAGCGGCCAAGAGACCCAGTACTTC
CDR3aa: CASSERVSGQETQYF

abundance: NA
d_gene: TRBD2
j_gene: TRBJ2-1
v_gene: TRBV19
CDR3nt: TGTGCCAGTAGTATTACGTCCGAAATAGCGGGAGGCCCAGGGCAGTTCTTC
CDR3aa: CASSITSEIAGGPGQFF

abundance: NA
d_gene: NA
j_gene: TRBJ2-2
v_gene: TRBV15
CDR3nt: TGTGCCACCAGCAGAGGACAGGAGGCCGCCGGGGAGCTGTTTTTT
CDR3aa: CATSRGQEAAGELFF

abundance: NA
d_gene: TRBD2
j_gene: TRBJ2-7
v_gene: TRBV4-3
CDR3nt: TGCGCCAGCACTCCTGGCGGGAGGGCCGATACCTACGAGCAGTACTTC
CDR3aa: CASTPGGRADTYEQYF

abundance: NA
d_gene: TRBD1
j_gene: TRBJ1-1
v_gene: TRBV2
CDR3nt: TGTGCCAGCAGTGAGACAGGGGGCGGAACTGAAGCTTTCTTT
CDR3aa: CASSETGGGTEAFF

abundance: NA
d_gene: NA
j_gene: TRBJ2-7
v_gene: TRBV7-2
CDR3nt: TGTGCCAGCAGCCCCGTGGGGGGATTGGAGCAGTACTTC
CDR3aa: CASSPVGGLEQYF

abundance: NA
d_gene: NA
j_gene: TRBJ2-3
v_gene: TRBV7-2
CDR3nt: TGTGCCAGCGGACGGAAGCAGGGCCCAGATACGCAGTATTTT
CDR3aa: CASGRKQGPDTQYF

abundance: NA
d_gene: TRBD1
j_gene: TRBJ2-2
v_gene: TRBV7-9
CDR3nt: TGTGCCAGCAGCTCACCCGGGACAGGGGGTTCCGGGGAGCTGTTTTTT
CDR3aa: CASSSPGTGGSGELFF

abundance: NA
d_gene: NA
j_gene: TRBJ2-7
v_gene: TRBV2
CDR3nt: TGTGCCAGCAGTGGGGCGGACACTTACGAGCAGTACTTC
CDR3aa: CASSGADTYEQYF

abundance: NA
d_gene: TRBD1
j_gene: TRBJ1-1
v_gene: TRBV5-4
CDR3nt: TGTGCCAGCAGCCAGGGACAGGCTTCTGAAGCTTTCTTT
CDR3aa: CASSQGQASEAFF

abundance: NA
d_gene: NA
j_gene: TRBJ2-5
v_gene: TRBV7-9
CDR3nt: TGTGCCACTGCGGGAGAGACCCAGTACTTC
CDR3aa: CATAGETQYF

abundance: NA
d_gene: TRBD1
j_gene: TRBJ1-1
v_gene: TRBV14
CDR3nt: TGTGCCAGCAGCCTACAGGGGGACACTGAAGCTTTCTTT
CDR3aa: CASSLQGDTEAFF

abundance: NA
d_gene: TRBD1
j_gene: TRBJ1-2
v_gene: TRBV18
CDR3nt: TGTGCCAGCTCGCAAGGGACAGGGGGCGAAATTGAGGGCTACACCTTC
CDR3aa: CASSQGTGGEIEGYTF

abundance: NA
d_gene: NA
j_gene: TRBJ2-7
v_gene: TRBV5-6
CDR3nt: TGTGCCAGCAGCTTGGGACAGAAAGCTTACGAGCAGTACTTC
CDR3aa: CASSLGQKAYEQYF

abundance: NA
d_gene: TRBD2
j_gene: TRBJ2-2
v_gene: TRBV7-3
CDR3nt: TGTGCCAGCAGTTCCCAGGAGGGACTAGCGGGAGGCGCCGGGGAGCTGTTTTTT
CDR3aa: CASSSQEGLAGGAGELFF

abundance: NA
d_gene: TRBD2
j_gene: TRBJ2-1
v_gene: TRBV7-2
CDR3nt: TGTGCCAGCAGCCCACAAGCTAGCGGGTCCTACAATGAGCAGTTCTTC
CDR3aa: CASSPQASGSYNEQFF

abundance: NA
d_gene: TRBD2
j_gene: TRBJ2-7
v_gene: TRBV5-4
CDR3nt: TGTGCCAGCAGCTCCCCTCCGGGGGGGGCCTACGAGCAGTACTTC
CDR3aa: CASSSPPGGAYEQYF

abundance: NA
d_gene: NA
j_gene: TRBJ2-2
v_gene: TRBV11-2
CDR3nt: TGTGCCAGCAGCTTAGGCCTGGGAGCTACTAACACCGGGGAGCTGTTTTTT
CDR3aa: CASSLGLGATNTGELFF

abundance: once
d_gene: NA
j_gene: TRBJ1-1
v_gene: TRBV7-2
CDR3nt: TGTGCCAGCAGCTTAGTCGGTCCGAACACTGAAGCTTTCTTT
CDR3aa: CASSLVGPNTEAFF

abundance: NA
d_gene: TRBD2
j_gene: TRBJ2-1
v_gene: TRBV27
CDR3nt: TGTGCCAGCAGTGAAGGGACTAGCGGGAGCTCCTACAATGAGCAGTTCTTC
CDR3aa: CASSEGTSGSSYNEQFF

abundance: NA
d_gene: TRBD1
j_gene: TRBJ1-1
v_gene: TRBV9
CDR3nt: TGTGCCAGCAGCCCTCCCCCAGGACAGGGCGAGAACACTGAAGCTTTCTTT
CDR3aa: CASSPPPGQGENTEAFF

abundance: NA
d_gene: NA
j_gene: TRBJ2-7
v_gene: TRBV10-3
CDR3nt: TGTGCCATCGGAGGGGCCTCCTCCTACGAGCAGTACTTC
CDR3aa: CAIGGASSYEQYF

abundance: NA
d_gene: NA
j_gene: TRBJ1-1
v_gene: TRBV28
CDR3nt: TGTGCCAGCAGTTTCGGGGTTGGTGAAGCTTTCTTT
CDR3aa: CASSFGVGEAFF

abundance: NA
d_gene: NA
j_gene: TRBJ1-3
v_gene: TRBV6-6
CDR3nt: TGTGCCAGCAGACCGACAGACTCTGGAAACACCATATATTTT
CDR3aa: CASRPTDSGNTIYF

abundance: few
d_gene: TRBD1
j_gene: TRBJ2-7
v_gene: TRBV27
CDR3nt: TGTGCCAGCAGCGACAGGGCCCTCTCCTACGAGCAGTACTTC
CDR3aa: CASSDRALSYEQYF

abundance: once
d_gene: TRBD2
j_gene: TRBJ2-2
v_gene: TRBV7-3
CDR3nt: TGTGCCAGCAGCTTGATAGCGGGAAACACCGGGGAGCTGTTTTTT
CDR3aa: CASSLIAGNTGELFF

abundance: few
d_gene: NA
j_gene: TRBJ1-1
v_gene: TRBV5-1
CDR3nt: TGCGCCAGCAGCCAACAGGGCGACACTGAAGCTTTCTTT
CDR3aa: CASSQQGDTEAFF

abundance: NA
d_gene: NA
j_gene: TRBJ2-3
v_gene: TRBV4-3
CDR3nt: TGCGCCAGCAGCCAAGATTTCGGGTACGGCACAGATACGCAGTATTTT
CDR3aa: CASSQDFGYGTDTQYF

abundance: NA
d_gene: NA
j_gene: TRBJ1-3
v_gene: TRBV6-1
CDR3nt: TGTGCCAGCAGTGAATTTCAGGGTTCTTCTGGAAACACCATATATTTT
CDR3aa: CASSEFQGSSGNTIYF

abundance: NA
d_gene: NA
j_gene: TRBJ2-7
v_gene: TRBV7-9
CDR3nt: TGTGCCAGCAGCTTAGCTATGCGGCGAGGCGACGAGCAGTACTTC
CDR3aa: CASSLAMRRGDEQYF

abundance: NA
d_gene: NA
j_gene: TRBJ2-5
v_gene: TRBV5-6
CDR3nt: TGTGCCAGCAGCTTGGGACTCGAAGAGACCCAGTACTTC
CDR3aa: CASSLGLEETQYF

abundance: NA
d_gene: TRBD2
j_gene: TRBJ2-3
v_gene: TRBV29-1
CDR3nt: TGCAGCTCAGGACTAGCGGGAGGGCCTGGAGATACGCAGTATTTT
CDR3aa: CSSGLAGGPGDTQYF

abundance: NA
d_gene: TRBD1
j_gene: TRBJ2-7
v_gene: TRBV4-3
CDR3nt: TGCGCCAGCAGCCAAAGGGTTCGGGACAGGATCTCCTACGAGCAGTACTTC
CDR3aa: CASSQRVRDRISYEQYF

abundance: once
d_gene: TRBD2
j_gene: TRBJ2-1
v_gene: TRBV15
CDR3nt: TGTGCCACCAGCATACAAGGGGGACTAGCGGGACGAGATGAGCAGTTCTTC
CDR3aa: CATSIQGGLAGRDEQFF

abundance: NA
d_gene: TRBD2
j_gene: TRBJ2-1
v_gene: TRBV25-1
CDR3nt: TGTGCCAGCAGTCTGGCGGGAGTCTATGAGCAGTTCTTC
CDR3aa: CASSLAGVYEQFF

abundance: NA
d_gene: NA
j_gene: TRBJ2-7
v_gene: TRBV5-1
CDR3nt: TGCGCCAGCAGCTTGTCACAGGGCGTCTACGAGCAGTACTTC
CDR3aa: CASSLSQGVYEQYF

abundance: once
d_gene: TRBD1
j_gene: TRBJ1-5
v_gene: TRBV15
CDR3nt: TGTGCCACCAGCAGGGGGACAGGGGCTTTGCAGCCCCAGCATTTT
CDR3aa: CATSRGTGALQPQHF